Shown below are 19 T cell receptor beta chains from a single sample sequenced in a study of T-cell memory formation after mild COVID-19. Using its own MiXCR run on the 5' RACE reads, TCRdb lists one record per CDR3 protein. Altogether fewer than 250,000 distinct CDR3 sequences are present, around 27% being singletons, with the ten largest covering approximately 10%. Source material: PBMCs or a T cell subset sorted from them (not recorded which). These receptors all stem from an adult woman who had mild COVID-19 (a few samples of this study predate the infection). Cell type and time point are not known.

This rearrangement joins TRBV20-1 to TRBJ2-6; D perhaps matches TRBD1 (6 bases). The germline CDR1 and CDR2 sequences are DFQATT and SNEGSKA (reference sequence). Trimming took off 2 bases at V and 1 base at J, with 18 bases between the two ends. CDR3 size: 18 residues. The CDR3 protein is CSARPQGRGWSGANVLTF. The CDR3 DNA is TGCAGTGCTAGACCACAGGGTCGGGGATGGTCTGGGGCCAACGTCCTGACTTTC.

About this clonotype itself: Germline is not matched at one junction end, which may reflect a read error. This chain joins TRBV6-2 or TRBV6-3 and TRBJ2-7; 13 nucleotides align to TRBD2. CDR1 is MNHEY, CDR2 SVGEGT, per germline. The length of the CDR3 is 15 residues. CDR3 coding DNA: TGTGCCACCAACGGCGGCCCGGGACTAGCGGGGACTTCTCATTTC. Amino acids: CATNGGPGLAGTSHF.

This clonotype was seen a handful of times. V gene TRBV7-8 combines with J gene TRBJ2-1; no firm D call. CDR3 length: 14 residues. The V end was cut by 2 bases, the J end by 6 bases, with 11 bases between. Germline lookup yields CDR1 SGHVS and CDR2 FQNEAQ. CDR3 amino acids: CASSLYHGGNEQFF. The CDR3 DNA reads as TGTGCCAGCAGCTTATATCATGGTGGCAATGAGCAGTTCTTC.

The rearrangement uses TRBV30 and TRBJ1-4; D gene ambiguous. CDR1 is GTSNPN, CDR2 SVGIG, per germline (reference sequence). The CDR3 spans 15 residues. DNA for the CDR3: TGTGCACTGCACTTAAGAGCACCAACTAATGAAAAACTGTTTTTT. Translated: CALHLRAPTNEKLFF. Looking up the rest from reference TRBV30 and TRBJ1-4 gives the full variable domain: SQTIHQWPATLVQPVGSPLSLECTVEGTSNPNLYWYRQAAGRGLQLLFYSVGIGQISSEVPQNLSASRPQDRQFILSSKKLLLSDSGFYLCALHLRAPTNEKLFFGSGTQLSVL.

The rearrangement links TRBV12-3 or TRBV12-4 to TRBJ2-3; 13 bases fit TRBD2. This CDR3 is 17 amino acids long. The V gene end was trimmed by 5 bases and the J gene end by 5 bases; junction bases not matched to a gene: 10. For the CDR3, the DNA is TGTGCCAGCAGTAGACCGCCGGGACTAGCGGGGTTAGATACGCAGTATTTT. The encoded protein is CASSRPPGLAGLDTQYF.

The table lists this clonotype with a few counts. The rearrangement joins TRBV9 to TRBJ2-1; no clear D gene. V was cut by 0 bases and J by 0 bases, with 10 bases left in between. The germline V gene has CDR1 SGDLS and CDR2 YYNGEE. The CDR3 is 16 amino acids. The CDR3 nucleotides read TGTGCCAGCAGCGTAGTAGGCCAGATCTCCTACAATGAGCAGTTCTTC. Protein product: CASSVVGQISYNEQFF.

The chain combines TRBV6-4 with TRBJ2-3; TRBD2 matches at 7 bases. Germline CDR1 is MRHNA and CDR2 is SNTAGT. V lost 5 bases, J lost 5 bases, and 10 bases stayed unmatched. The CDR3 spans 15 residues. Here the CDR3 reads CASSTGAGVEDTQYF. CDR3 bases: TGTGCCAGCAGTACCGGGGCGGGAGTGGAAGATACGCAGTATTTT.

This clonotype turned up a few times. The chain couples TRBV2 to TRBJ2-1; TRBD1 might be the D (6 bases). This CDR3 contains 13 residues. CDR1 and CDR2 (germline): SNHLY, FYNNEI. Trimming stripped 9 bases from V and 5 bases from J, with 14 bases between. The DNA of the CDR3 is TGTGCCAGTCTCCCCACAGGGCACAATGAGCAGTTCTTC. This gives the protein CASLPTGHNEQFF.

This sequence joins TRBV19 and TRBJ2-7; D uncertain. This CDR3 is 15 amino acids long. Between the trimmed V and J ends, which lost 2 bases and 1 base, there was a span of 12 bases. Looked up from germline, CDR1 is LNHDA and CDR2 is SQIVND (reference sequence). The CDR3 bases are TGTGCCAGTAGTATATCACCAAAAGGTTCCTACGAGCAGTACTTC. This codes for CASSISPKGSYEQYF.

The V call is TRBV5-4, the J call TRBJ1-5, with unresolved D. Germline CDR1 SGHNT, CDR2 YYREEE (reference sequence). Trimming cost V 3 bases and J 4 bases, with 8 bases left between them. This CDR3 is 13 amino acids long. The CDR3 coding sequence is TGTGCCAGCAGCTATGACCTGAATCAGCCCCAGCATTTT. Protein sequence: CASSYDLNQPQHF.

For the CDR3, the DNA is TGTGCCAGCAGCGTAAGCCTAGCGGGAGTGTCAGGTGGCACAGATACGCAGTATTTT. It yields the protein CASSVSLAGVSGGTDTQYF. V gene TRBV9 combines with J gene TRBJ2-3; TRBD2 aligns across 10 bases. CDR3 length: 19 amino acids. V lost 1 base, J lost 1 base, and 12 bases stayed unmatched. Germline V gives CDR1 SGDLS, CDR2 YYNGEE.

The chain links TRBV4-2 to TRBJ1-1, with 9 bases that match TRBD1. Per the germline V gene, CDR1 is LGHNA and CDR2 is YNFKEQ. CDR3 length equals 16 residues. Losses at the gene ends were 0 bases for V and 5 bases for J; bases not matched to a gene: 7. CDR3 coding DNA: TGTGCCAGCAGCCAAGAATGGGGACAGGGAAAGACTGAAGCTTTCTTT. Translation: CASSQEWGQGKTEAFF.

The CDR3 coding sequence is TGTGCCAGCAGCTTGATGGGACTCCAAGAAGAGACCCAGTACTTC. Translated, it gives CASSLMGLQEETQYF. The chain uses TRBV5-6 and TRBJ2-5; D might be TRBD2 (6 bases). Germline values: CDR1 SGHDT, CDR2 YYEEEE. Deletions cut 1 base from V and 3 bases from J, with 13 bases between. The CDR3 spans 15 residues.

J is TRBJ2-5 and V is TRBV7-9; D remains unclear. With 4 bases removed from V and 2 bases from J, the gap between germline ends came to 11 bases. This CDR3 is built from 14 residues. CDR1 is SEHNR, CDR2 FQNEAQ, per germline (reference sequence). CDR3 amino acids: CASSSVGLQETQYF. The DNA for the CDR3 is TGTGCCAGCAGCTCGGTCGGATTACAAGAGACCCAGTACTTC.

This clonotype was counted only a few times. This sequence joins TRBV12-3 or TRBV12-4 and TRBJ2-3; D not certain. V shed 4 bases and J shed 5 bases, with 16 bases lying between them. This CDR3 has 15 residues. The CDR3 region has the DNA TGTGCCAGCAGTTCCGGGCCCTTCTTCCGAGATACGCAGTATTTT. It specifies CASSSGPFFRDTQYF.

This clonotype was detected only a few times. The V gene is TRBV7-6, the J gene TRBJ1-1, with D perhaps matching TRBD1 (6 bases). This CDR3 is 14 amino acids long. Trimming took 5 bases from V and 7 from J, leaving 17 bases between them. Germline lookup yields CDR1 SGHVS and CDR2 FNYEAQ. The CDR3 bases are TGTGCCAGCAGCAACAGGGCCTACCAAAATGAAGCTTTCTTT. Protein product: CASSNRAYQNEAFF.

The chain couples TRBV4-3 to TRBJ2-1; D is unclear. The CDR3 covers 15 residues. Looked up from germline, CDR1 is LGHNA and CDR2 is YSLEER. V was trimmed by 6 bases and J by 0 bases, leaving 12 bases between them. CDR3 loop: CASSFTPSSYNEQFF. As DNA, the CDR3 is TGCGCCAGCAGTTTCACTCCGAGCTCCTACAATGAGCAGTTCTTC.

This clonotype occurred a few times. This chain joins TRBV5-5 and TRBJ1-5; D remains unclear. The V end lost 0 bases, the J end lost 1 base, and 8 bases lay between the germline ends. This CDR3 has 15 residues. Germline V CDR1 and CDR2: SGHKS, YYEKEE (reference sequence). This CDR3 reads CASSLGWGSNQPQHF. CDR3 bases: TGTGCCAGCAGCTTGGGGTGGGGAAGCAATCAGCCCCAGCATTTT.

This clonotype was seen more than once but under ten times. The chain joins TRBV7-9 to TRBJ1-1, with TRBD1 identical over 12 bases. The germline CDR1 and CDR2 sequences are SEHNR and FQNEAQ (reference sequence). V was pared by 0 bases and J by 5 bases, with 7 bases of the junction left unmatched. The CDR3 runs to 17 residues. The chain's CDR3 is CASSLAGTGGRRTEAFF. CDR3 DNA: TGTGCCAGCAGCTTAGCAGGGACAGGGGGCCGCCGAACTGAAGCTTTCTTT.